The subject of this entry is one T cell receptor (beta chain). This clone was seen a handful of times. Its antigen target is currently unknown. The record has no base qualities; no much larger clone is one base away. Whole blood was collected in K2EDTA tubes by collaborating institutions according to the institutions' own protocols. For TCRbeta analysis, collaborator samples were shipped as frozen whole blood, as isolated PBMCs, or as DNA extracted from either sample type. This sample was included in a study of blood T cell repertoires in COVID-19 (dated by TCRdb to 2019 to 2021). For the wider study: Samples from collaborators originated in the United States, Italy and Spain and spanned both the acute and convalescent phases of COVID-19. The repertoires were released in a freely available public database intended as a resource for research on the immune response to SARS-CoV-2. The sample metadata nearly always contained a de-identified subject ID, COVID-19 status, age in years and sex. The samples were drawn from two sources: the first 160 participants of the ongoing ImmuneRACE study, and 1,000 to 1,500 subjects contributed by 6 global collaborators. The prospective study material was composed of cDNA or gDNA derived from T cells, B-cell-depleted T cells, or PBMCs. The dataset comprised deeply sampled blood TCRbeta repertoires from subjects exposed to, actively infected with, or recovered from COVID-19. HLA class I and class II types, where available, came from metadata supplied by the sample provider rather than from assay-based typing. What the research found in general, with its limitations: The amount of clinical and demographic metadata varied by source and participant and was provided uncurated.

V is cut by 9 bases and J by 0 bases, and the space between the germline ends is 11 bases. Per the germline V gene, KGHDR is the CDR1 and SFDVKD is the CDR2. The CDR3 has 14 amino acids, counting the end cysteine and phenylalanine. Only the CDR3 part of the read is kept: 42 bases, read in frame from the first base. TCRbeta CDR3 regions were amplified from genomic DNA using the immunoSEQ Assay, a bias-controlled multiplex PCR. As for how the authors treated the data: The number of nucleated cells in each sample was estimated from the amplification of reference gene primers within the assay. Sequence reads were collapsed and filtered to measure the absolute abundance of every unique TCRbeta CDR3 rearrangement. For each sample, productive Simpson clonality was calculated as the square root of Simpson's diversity index over productive rearrangements. Not all clones reach the TCRdb copy of this immuneACCESS table, which keeps in-frame sequences only. Checked studies attribute under half of the gap to unresolved V genes and leave the rest unexplained. That table gives V, J and clone size, and the DNA gave D and trimming. The table for this sample lists about 71,000 clones; 75% to 90% of them were counted only once. The ten largest clones take up about 2.1% of the sample.

Sample: peripheral blood. The clonotype originates from a human donor in a cohort sampled during active COVID-19. The sequence joins TRBV24-1 to TRBJ1-5; no D gene call is confident. The CDR3 reads CATSEQHSNQPQHF. The nucleotides are TGTGCCACCTCAGAACAACATAGCAATCAGCCCCAGCATTTT.